This is a list of T cell receptor beta chains from one sample in a study of CD8 T cells in ankylosing spondylitis. TCRdb fed the 5' RACE reads into MiXCR, producing one record per CDR3 protein. The sample holds 250,000 or so distinct CDR3 sequences, approximately 20% seen once. Input material: blood, either unsorted or a sorted T cell fraction (not recorded which). The origin of the receptors is a male donor with ankylosing spondylitis or in good health (not recorded which). The CDR3 runs from the conserved cysteine through the conserved F or W. Fields, in order: CDR3 length, V gene, D gene, clone size, J gene, CDR3 DNA, CDR3 protein. A D gene is named only where the DNA matches it firmly. Size is stated for part of the rows, as once, few or many counts, or as a class when the clone is expanded.

len: 15
v_gene: TRBV6-1
d_gene: -
abundance: few
j_gene: TRBJ1-3
CDR3nt: TGTGCCAGCGAGACCCACAAGACTTCTGGAAACACCATATATTTT
CDR3aa: CASETHKTSGNTIYF

len: 13
v_gene: TRBV11-2
d_gene: -
abundance: -
j_gene: TRBJ2-7
CDR3nt: TGTGCCAGCAAGGCGACAGAGCAAGACGAGCAGTACTTC
CDR3aa: CASKATEQDEQYF

len: 13
v_gene: TRBV24-1
d_gene: -
abundance: -
j_gene: TRBJ2-1
CDR3nt: TGTGCCACCAGTGATCGCCGGAGGAATGAGCAGTTCTTC
CDR3aa: CATSDRRRNEQFF

len: 16
v_gene: TRBV7-9
d_gene: -
abundance: once
j_gene: TRBJ2-7
CDR3nt: TGTGCCAGCGGCACCGAGGACAGCCTGAGCTCCTACGAGCAGTACTTC
CDR3aa: CASGTEDSLSSYEQYF

len: 17
v_gene: TRBV12-3/TRBV12-4
d_gene: TRBD2
abundance: -
j_gene: TRBJ2-5
CDR3nt: TGTGCCAGCAGTTTAGTAGCTAGCGGCCCGTACCAAGAGACCCAGTACTTC
CDR3aa: CASSLVASGPYQETQYF

len: 15
v_gene: TRBV27
d_gene: -
abundance: -
j_gene: TRBJ2-7
CDR3nt: TGTGCCAGCAGTTTTGTGGGCGGCCGCTCCTACGAGCAGTACTTC
CDR3aa: CASSFVGGRSYEQYF

len: 13
v_gene: TRBV12-3/TRBV12-4
d_gene: -
abundance: -
j_gene: TRBJ2-5
CDR3nt: TGTGCCAGACAAACGGGAGCGCAAGAGACCCAGTACTTC
CDR3aa: CARQTGAQETQYF

len: 16
v_gene: TRBV12-3/TRBV12-4
d_gene: TRBD2
abundance: -
j_gene: TRBJ2-3
CDR3nt: TGTGCCAGCAGTTTCCCTCTAGCGGGGGACACAGATACGCAGTATTTT
CDR3aa: CASSFPLAGDTDTQYF

len: 14
v_gene: TRBV12-3/TRBV12-4
d_gene: TRBD1
abundance: -
j_gene: TRBJ2-5
CDR3nt: TGTGCCAGCAGTTCTTTACAGGGGGAAGAGACCCAGTACTTC
CDR3aa: CASSSLQGEETQYF

len: 13
v_gene: TRBV2
d_gene: TRBD1
abundance: few
j_gene: TRBJ2-7
CDR3nt: TGTGCCAGCTTGGGGACAGGGGAATACGAGCAGTACTTC
CDR3aa: CASLGTGEYEQYF

len: 16
v_gene: TRBV7-9
d_gene: TRBD2
abundance: -
j_gene: TRBJ2-7
CDR3nt: TGTGCCAGCAGCGCCCCACTAGCGGGAGGGCCGAGAGAGCAGTACTTC
CDR3aa: CASSAPLAGGPREQYF

len: 15
v_gene: TRBV4-3
d_gene: TRBD2
abundance: few
j_gene: TRBJ2-5
CDR3nt: TGCGCCAGCAGCCAAGATAGAACTAGCGGCGAGACCCAGTACTTC
CDR3aa: CASSQDRTSGETQYF

len: 13
v_gene: TRBV12-3/TRBV12-4
d_gene: -
abundance: many
j_gene: TRBJ2-7
CDR3nt: TGTGCCAGCAGTTTGGGGGTCTCCTACGAGCAGTACTTC
CDR3aa: CASSLGVSYEQYF

len: 12
v_gene: TRBV7-6
d_gene: -
abundance: -
j_gene: TRBJ1-1
CDR3nt: TGTGCCAGCAGCCCTCAGGAGAGTGTAGCTTTCTTT
CDR3aa: CASSPQESVAFF

len: 13
v_gene: TRBV7-6
d_gene: -
abundance: -
j_gene: TRBJ2-7
CDR3nt: TGTGCCAGCAGCACCCACACCCTCTACGAGCAGTACTTC
CDR3aa: CASSTHTLYEQYF

len: 17
v_gene: TRBV6-5
d_gene: TRBD1
abundance: -
j_gene: TRBJ1-5
CDR3nt: TGTGCCAGCAGTTACCTCAGGGGGCCAGAAGGCAATCAGCCCCAGCATTTT
CDR3aa: CASSYLRGPEGNQPQHF

len: 13
v_gene: TRBV29-1
d_gene: -
abundance: few
j_gene: TRBJ2-1
CDR3nt: TGCAGCGTTGAAACGGACGGACACAATGAGCAGTTCTTC
CDR3aa: CSVETDGHNEQFF

len: 14
v_gene: TRBV23-1
d_gene: -
abundance: -
j_gene: TRBJ2-7
CDR3nt: TGCGCCAGCAGTCAATTCAACAGGGTGTACGAGCAGTACTTC
CDR3aa: CASSQFNRVYEQYF

len: 14
v_gene: TRBV12-3/TRBV12-4
d_gene: TRBD1
abundance: few
j_gene: TRBJ2-7
CDR3nt: TGTGCCAGCAGCTGGGACAGGGTGGTTCGGGAGCAGTACTTC
CDR3aa: CASSWDRVVREQYF

len: 19
v_gene: TRBV4-1
d_gene: TRBD1
abundance: -
j_gene: TRBJ1-5
CDR3nt: TGCGCCAGCAGCCAAGACCGGGACAGGAGAGGTTATAGCAATCAGCCCCAGCATTTT
CDR3aa: CASSQDRDRRGYSNQPQHF

len: 16
v_gene: TRBV3-1
d_gene: -
abundance: many
j_gene: TRBJ2-1
CDR3nt: TGTGCCAGCAGCCAAGATCGACTCACTCGGGGTTATGAGCAGTTCTTC
CDR3aa: CASSQDRLTRGYEQFF

len: 15
v_gene: TRBV5-6
d_gene: -
abundance: few
j_gene: TRBJ1-6
CDR3nt: TGTGCCAGCAGCTCCCGTTGGCGGGGCGGCTCACCCCTCCACTTT
CDR3aa: CASSSRWRGGSPLHF

len: 14
v_gene: TRBV25-1
d_gene: -
abundance: few
j_gene: TRBJ2-7
CDR3nt: TGTGCCAGCAGTGAACGGGGACCTTTCTACGAGCAGTACTTC
CDR3aa: CASSERGPFYEQYF

len: 14
v_gene: TRBV28
d_gene: -
abundance: -
j_gene: TRBJ2-2
CDR3nt: TGTGCCAGCAGTTTAGGGACATACACCGGGGAGCTGTTTTTT
CDR3aa: CASSLGTYTGELFF

len: 14
v_gene: TRBV12-3/TRBV12-4
d_gene: TRBD1
abundance: -
j_gene: TRBJ1-1
CDR3nt: TGTGCCAGCAGTTCAGGGGGCGGATACACTGAAGCTTTCTTT
CDR3aa: CASSSGGGYTEAFF

len: 18
v_gene: TRBV5-1
d_gene: TRBD2
abundance: -
j_gene: TRBJ2-7
CDR3nt: TGCGCCAGCAGCTTGTTTACACCCCCAGGACTAGTGGGCTACGAGCAGTACTTC
CDR3aa: CASSLFTPPGLVGYEQYF

len: 16
v_gene: TRBV6-5
d_gene: TRBD2
abundance: -
j_gene: TRBJ2-3
CDR3nt: TGTGCCAGCAGTTACACCATAGCGGGAGGTGAGGATACGCAGTATTTT
CDR3aa: CASSYTIAGGEDTQYF

len: 11
v_gene: TRBV29-1
d_gene: -
abundance: once
j_gene: TRBJ2-7
CDR3nt: TGCAGCGTTGTGGTTTCCTACGAGCAGTACTTC
CDR3aa: CSVVVSYEQYF

len: 14
v_gene: TRBV7-3
d_gene: -
abundance: few
j_gene: TRBJ2-1
CDR3nt: TGTGCCAGCAGCCCTTTCGGGTCCTACAATGAGCAGTTCTTC
CDR3aa: CASSPFGSYNEQFF

len: 14
v_gene: TRBV20-1
d_gene: -
abundance: -
j_gene: TRBJ2-4
CDR3nt: TGCAGTGCTAGCAGCTCGGGAGCCAAAAACATTCAGTACTTC
CDR3aa: CSASSSGAKNIQYF

len: 14
v_gene: TRBV5-1
d_gene: -
abundance: -
j_gene: TRBJ1-2
CDR3nt: TGCGCCAGCAGCACGGAACCTGGCCCCTATGGCTACACCTTC
CDR3aa: CASSTEPGPYGYTF

len: 16
v_gene: TRBV29-1
d_gene: TRBD1
abundance: few
j_gene: TRBJ2-7
CDR3nt: TGCAGCGTTGAAGACGTTACAGGGGGAGAGACCTACGAGCAGTACTTC
CDR3aa: CSVEDVTGGETYEQYF

len: 13
v_gene: TRBV10-3
d_gene: -
abundance: -
j_gene: TRBJ1-5
CDR3nt: TGTGCCATCAGTGAAGACAGCTATCAGCCCCAGCATTTT
CDR3aa: CAISEDSYQPQHF

len: 18
v_gene: TRBV12-3/TRBV12-4
d_gene: TRBD2
abundance: -
j_gene: TRBJ2-7
CDR3nt: TGTGCCAGCAGTTTAGTCCCGGGACTAGCGGGAGGGCCGAGCGAGCAGTACTTC
CDR3aa: CASSLVPGLAGGPSEQYF

len: 15
v_gene: TRBV5-1
d_gene: TRBD2
abundance: -
j_gene: TRBJ2-7
CDR3nt: TGCGCCAGCAGCAAAGGACGCGGGAGCTCCTACGAGCAGTACTTC
CDR3aa: CASSKGRGSSYEQYF

len: 14
v_gene: TRBV29-1
d_gene: -
abundance: many
j_gene: TRBJ2-7
CDR3nt: TGCAGCGTTGAAGTGAAACAAACAGGGTACGAGCAGTACTTC
CDR3aa: CSVEVKQTGYEQYF

len: 15
v_gene: TRBV4-3
d_gene: -
abundance: -
j_gene: TRBJ2-7
CDR3nt: TGCGCCAGCAGCCAAGGGCAGGGGACCTTCTACGAGCAGTACTTC
CDR3aa: CASSQGQGTFYEQYF

len: 13
v_gene: TRBV3-1
d_gene: -
abundance: -
j_gene: TRBJ2-3
CDR3nt: TGTGCCAGCAGCCAAGCGGGCACAGATACGCAGTATTTT
CDR3aa: CASSQAGTDTQYF

len: 14
v_gene: TRBV2
d_gene: -
abundance: once
j_gene: TRBJ2-3
CDR3nt: TGTGCCAGCAGTGAGGGTCTGGCTACAGATACGCAGTATTTT
CDR3aa: CASSEGLATDTQYF

len: 17
v_gene: TRBV11-2
d_gene: TRBD2
abundance: -
j_gene: TRBJ2-5
CDR3nt: TGTGCCAGCAACCCGGGAGGGCTAGCGGGGTACCAAGAGACCCAGTACTTC
CDR3aa: CASNPGGLAGYQETQYF